Listed below are T cell receptor beta chains from one sample, sequenced in a study of blood T cell repertoires in COVID-19. Measured with immunoSEQ multiplex PCR; TCRdb has only the in-frame clones, and not every one. The repertoire has under 200,000 clones, around three quarters of them found once; the top ten carry 6.5% to 7%. The material sequenced was peripheral blood. All receptors come from a man aged 70-80 years with active or convalescent COVID-19. Each CDR3 is given with its conserved first and last residue. Fields, in order: CDR3 length, D gene, clone size, J gene, V gene, CDR3 DNA, CDR3 protein. A D gene is named only where the DNA matches it firmly. Clone size is given for some rows only: seen once, a few or many times, or a class if the clone is expanded.

14	NA	NA	TRBJ2-2	TRBV27	TGTGCCAGCAGGAAGGGGTCGGGCACCGGGGAGCTGTTTTTT	CASRKGSGTGELFF
17	TRBD1	NA	TRBJ2-1	TRBV5-4	TGTGCCAGCAGCCCCTTTGAGGGACAGGCCTCCTACAATGAGCAGTTCTTC	CASSPFEGQASYNEQFF
15	NA	NA	TRBJ1-1	TRBV5-1	TGCGCCAGCAGCTCCTCGAACGGGTTTCGTGATGAAGCTTTCTTT	CASSSSNGFRDEAFF
15	TRBD2	NA	TRBJ2-1	TRBV2	TGTGCCAGCAGGCGGGGGGGAAGCTCCTACAATGAGCAGTTCTTC	CASRRGGSSYNEQFF
15	NA	NA	TRBJ2-5	TRBV28	TGTGCCAGCAGTTTATGGACAGCCGAGCGTGAGACCCAGTACTTC	CASSLWTAERETQYF
15	TRBD2	NA	TRBJ2-7	TRBV28	TGTGCCAGCAGTTTATCCGCGGGACTAGCTGGCGAGCAGTACTTC	CASSLSAGLAGEQYF
17	TRBD2	NA	TRBJ2-2	TRBV5-5	TGTGCCAGCAGCTTCTCTAGCGGGAGTACGAACACCGGGGAGCTGTTTTTT	CASSFSSGSTNTGELFF
15	NA	NA	TRBJ2-3	TRBV30	TGTGCCTGGAGTTCCGCCGCCGATAGAGCAGATACGCAGTATTTT	CAWSSAADRADTQYF
13	NA	NA	TRBJ1-1	TRBV27	TGTGCCACAAATACGGGGAGGGGGACTGAAGCTTTCTTT	CATNTGRGTEAFF
14	NA	NA	TRBJ1-1	TRBV2	TGTGCCAGCTGTGTCTCACGGAGAACGCCTGAAGCTTTCTTT	CASCVSRRTPEAFF
13	NA	NA	TRBJ2-1	TRBV11-3	TGTGCCAGCAGTCAGGAGGCCCGTAGTGAGCAGTTCTTC	CASSQEARSEQFF
14	NA	NA	TRBJ1-2	TRBV10-3	TGTGCCATCAGTGAGCTAGACCTCAAGCCTGGCTACACCTTC	CAISELDLKPGYTF
14	TRBD1	NA	TRBJ2-1	TRBV7-9	TGTGCCAGCAGCCTGACAGGGACCTACAATGAGCAGTTCTTC	CASSLTGTYNEQFF
14	NA	NA	TRBJ2-3	TRBV9	TGTGCCAGCAGCACAAATCCGGGGGCAGATACGCAGTATTTT	CASSTNPGADTQYF
17	NA	NA	TRBJ2-2	TRBV4-3	TGCGCCAGCAGCCAAGATATTTTACAGTTTAACACCGGGGAGCTGTTTTTT	CASSQDILQFNTGELFF
13	NA	NA	TRBJ1-5	TRBV14	TGTGCCAGCAGCCAAACCCGTTCGGAGCCCCAGCATTTT	CASSQTRSEPQHF
16	TRBD1	few	TRBJ2-7	TRBV6-2/TRBV6-3	TGTGCCAGCAGCACCCCCGTAGGACAGGGTGGATACGAGCAGTACTTC	CASSTPVGQGGYEQYF
15	NA	NA	TRBJ2-1	TRBV7-9	TGTGCCAGCAGCTTAAAGCGGAGCTCCTACAATGAGCAGTTCTTC	CASSLKRSSYNEQFF
14	TRBD1	few	TRBJ1-1	TRBV5-8	TGTGCCAGCAGCTTGCGGCAGGGGGTACCTGAAGCTTTCTTT	CASSLRQGVPEAFF
15	NA	NA	TRBJ1-4	TRBV5-1	TGCGCCAGCAGCTTGACCTTACAGCCGAATGAAAAACTGTTTTTT	CASSLTLQPNEKLFF
17	NA	once	TRBJ1-5	TRBV19	TGTGCCAGTAGTATAGAGTGGAGCTCTCCCAGCAATCAGCCCCAGCATTTT	CASSIEWSSPSNQPQHF
15	NA	NA	TRBJ1-3	TRBV9	TGTGCCAGCACCCCGAGGGAGCCCTCTGGAAACACCATATATTTT	CASTPREPSGNTIYF
15	TRBD1	many	TRBJ1-2	TRBV5-1	TGCGCCAGCAGTTACCCCCGAGAGGGGGCGGGAGGCTACACCTTC	CASSYPREGAGGYTF
13	NA	NA	TRBJ1-5	TRBV4-3	TGCGCCAGCAGCCAAGCCTTCGGTCAGCCCCAGCATTTT	CASSQAFGQPQHF
13	NA	few	TRBJ2-5	TRBV12-2	TGTGCAAGTCGCTTTCTAGCTATGGAGACCCAGTACTTC	CASRFLAMETQYF
17	TRBD2	NA	TRBJ2-7	TRBV29-1	TGCAGCGTTGTAGCCACCGGGACTAGCGGTTTAACCTACGAGCAGTACTTC	CSVVATGTSGLTYEQYF
13	NA	NA	TRBJ2-5	TRBV19	TGTGCCAGTTCCCTGCAGGGTGGAGAGACCCAGTACTTC	CASSLQGGETQYF
12	NA	NA	TRBJ1-5	TRBV6-2/TRBV6-3	TGTGCCAGCAGTTACTCTCGTCAGCCCCAGCATTTT	CASSYSRQPQHF
19	TRBD2	NA	TRBJ2-1	TRBV5-1	TGCGCCAGCAGCTCCCCGGGACTAGCGGGAGGTAGCTCCTACAATGAGCAGTTCTTC	CASSSPGLAGGSSYNEQFF
15	TRBD1	NA	TRBJ1-1	TRBV5-4	TGTGCCAGCAGCTCCCAGCGGACAGGGTGGACTGAAGCTTTCTTT	CASSSQRTGWTEAFF
16	NA	NA	TRBJ2-2	TRBV18	TGTGCCAGCTCACCAGGGAGGAGTCCTCTCACGGGGGAGCTGTTTTTT	CASSPGRSPLTGELFF
15	NA	NA	TRBJ2-7	TRBV18	TGTGCCAGCTCACCTAGGCAGGTCTCCCCCTACGAGCAGTACTTC	CASSPRQVSPYEQYF
17	TRBD2	NA	TRBJ2-5	TRBV3-1/TRBV3-2	TGTGCCAGCAGCCATTGGACTAGCGGGGCTTACCAAGAGACCCAGTACTTC	CASSHWTSGAYQETQYF
20	TRBD2	NA	TRBJ2-3	TRBV10-1	TGCGCCAGCAGTGAGTCGGCTAGCGGGGGGCGATACGGCCTCACAGATACGCAGTATTTT	CASSESASGGRYGLTDTQYF
16	NA	NA	TRBJ1-1	TRBV5-1	TGCGCCAGCAGCTTGGCGGGAGGGTACGGGGACACTGAAGCTTTCTTT	CASSLAGGYGDTEAFF
13	NA	NA	TRBJ1-1	TRBV7-5	TGTGCCAGAAGAATTACTTTGAACACTGAAGCTTTCTTT	CARRITLNTEAFF
15	NA	NA	TRBJ2-6	TRBV30	TGTGCCTGGAGTGTACTCCAGGCTGGGGCCAACGTCCTGACTTTC	CAWSVLQAGANVLTF
15	NA	NA	TRBJ1-1	TRBV7-2	TGTGCCAGCAGGCCACACCAGGGGTCAAACACTGAAGCTTTCTTT	CASRPHQGSNTEAFF
14	TRBD2	NA	TRBJ2-7	TRBV19	TGTGCCAGTAGTATTTATTGGAGGGAGGGCGAGCAGTACTTC	CASSIYWREGEQYF
13	NA	NA	TRBJ2-7	TRBV18	TGTGCCAGCTCACCACCTAGAGACTACGAGCAGTACTTC	CASSPPRDYEQYF
18	TRBD2	NA	TRBJ2-2	TRBV5-1	TGCGCCAGCAGCTTGCGCCCTCTAGCGGGGGGGGACACCGGGGAGCTGTTTTTT	CASSLRPLAGGDTGELFF
14	TRBD2	NA	TRBJ2-2	TRBV6-5	TGTGCCAGCAGTACTAGCGGTCGCACCGGGGAGCTGTTTTTT	CASSTSGRTGELFF